This TCR beta chain originates from a study of early T cells in non-severe SARS-CoV-2 infection. This clonotype was counted many times. Molecules of cDNA were individually given unique molecular identifiers that were attached to them. TCRdb redid the calling of the 5' RACE reads with MiXCR, one entry per CDR3 protein. The sample includes tens of thousands of distinct CDR3 sequences, 5% seen only once; the top ten take approximately 4.3%. Between the trimmed V and J ends, which lost 10 bases and 0 bases, there was a span of 18 bases. The CDR3 covers 15 residues. The V gene's germline CDR1 is MNHEY and CDR2 SVGEGT.

This sequence originates from an adult who was a healthcare worker with PCR-confirmed SARS-CoV-2 infection or an uninfected control (not recorded which). Sequenced material: whole blood. The rearrangement joins TRBV6-2 or TRBV6-3 to TRBJ2-5; possible D gene TRBD2, 6 bases. CDR3 amino acids: CATLRSGLYQETQYF. The CDR3 DNA reads TGTGCCACCCTCCGGAGCGGGCTGTACCAAGAGACCCAGTACTTC.